This T cell receptor (beta chain) emerged from a study of regulatory dendritic cells for organ transplantation. About the research overall: LPS was added to dendritic cell cultures on day 6.

The germline V and J ends were trimmed by 4 bases and 7 bases, with 14 bases remaining between them. The length of the CDR3 is 13 residues. Per the germline V gene, CDR1 is MNHEY and CDR2 is SMNVEV (reference sequence). Sorted subsets were CFSE-labeled and cultured four to six days with allogeneic dendritic cells. FACS sorted CD4+ or CD8+ T cells into CD45RA+ naive and CD45RO+ memory. General study points: Memory CD8+ clonal expansion seemed more limited with regulatory than mature dendritic cells. Considerable individual heterogeneity was seen in alloreactive memory CD8+ T cells.

Some clones are missing from TCRdb's copy, which holds only in-frame ones; the method was immunoSEQ multiplex PCR. The data hold fewer than 20,000 clones, with approximately 80% observed a single time. On this clone itself: Its antigen is unidentified.

Sequencing used memory CD4+ T cells from blood cultured with regulatory dendritic cells. Subset of the sample: CD45RO+ memory T cells. The chain has TRBV27 and TRBJ2-7; no definite D call. The sequence came from a human donor in good health. The CDR3 DNA is TGTGCCAGCAGTTGGAGAGAAGACCTGGAGCAGTACTTC. It codes for CASSWREDLEQYF.